This T cell receptor (beta chain) appears in the sequencing data of a study of radiation and T cells in renal cell carcinoma. Only in-frame clones appear in the TCRdb table, and some are missing; sequencing was by immunoSEQ multiplex PCR. Counted here are 130,000 to 150,000 clones, approximately 90% occurring once; the ten biggest clones make up more than 10%. Study conclusions and caveats: In blood, top tumor clones expanded by 2 weeks, shrinking by 4.

Turning to this clone: Its target is unknown.

Germline V gene lookup returns CDR1 LNHDA and CDR2 SQIVND (reference sequence). This CDR3 comprises 13 residues. Trimming pared 4 bases from V and 8 bases from J, leaving 14 bases between. Noted time point: baseline pretreatment blood. The treatment: 15 Gy SBRT to primary tumor, nephrectomy 4 weeks later. Blood was sampled at baseline, 2 weeks and 4 weeks after SBRT. V gene TRBV19 combines with J gene TRBJ1-2; D is unclear. The material sequenced was blood, taken from a patient whose treatment included radiotherapy and nephrectomy. This clonotype was obtained from a woman between 50 and 59 years old with renal cell carcinoma. CDR3 in DNA: TGTGCCAGTAGTACTTGGACGGTGGAGGGCTACACCTTC. Protein product: CASSTWTVEGYTF.